This is a list of T cell receptor beta chains from one sample in a study of T-cell memory formation after mild COVID-19. TCRdb called the 5' RACE reads again in MiXCR, with one record for every CDR3 protein. The data hold 30,000 to 40,000 distinct CDR3 sequences, with approximately 10% observed a single time. The sequenced material came from PBMCs or a T cell subset sorted from them (not recorded which). The receptor source for this set is a man aged 18 to 29 who had mild COVID-19 (a few samples of this study predate the infection). Cell type and time point are not known. The CDR3 runs from the conserved cysteine through the conserved F or W. The order of the fields is V gene, D gene, J gene, clone size, CDR3 protein, CDR3 DNA. A D gene is named only where the DNA matches it firmly. Clone size is shown for a subset of rows, as once, few, many or a class of expanded clone.

>TRBV6-5|TRBD1|TRBJ2-6|many
CASSYSTPTGPGANVLTF
TGTGCCAGCAGTTACTCTACCCCGACAGGGCCTGGGGCCAACGTCCTGACTTTC
>TRBV6-5|TRBD1|TRBJ1-2|many
CASTPGQNYGYTF
TGTGCCAGCACCCCGGGACAGAACTATGGCTACACCTTC
>TRBV7-9|TRBD1|TRBJ1-2|many
CASSLGQGTNYGYTF
TGTGCCAGCAGCTTAGGACAGGGGACTAACTATGGCTACACCTTC
>TRBV24-1|TRBD2|TRBJ2-3|NA
CATSETSGGSTDTQYF
TGTGCCACCAGTGAGACTAGCGGGGGAAGCACAGATACGCAGTATTTT
>TRBV7-2|TRBD2|TRBJ2-1|few
CASSRTSGNEQFF
TGTGCCAGCAGCCGGACTAGCGGGAATGAGCAGTTCTTC
>TRBV6-2/TRBV6-3|NA|TRBJ1-1|many
CASSYSLYSRVTEAFF
TGTGCCAGCAGTTACTCGCTTTATTCGCGGGTTACTGAAGCTTTCTTT
>TRBV20-1|TRBD1|TRBJ2-7|NA
CSARDSVIYEQYF
TGCAGTGCTCGGGACAGTGTTATCTACGAGCAGTACTTC
>TRBV19|NA|TRBJ2-2|few
CASSIIRAPLNGELFF
TGTGCCAGTAGTATAATAAGGGCCCCCTTAAACGGGGAGCTGTTTTTT
>TRBV12-3/TRBV12-4|NA|TRBJ1-5|many
CASRTSTGVSNQPQHF
TGTGCCAGCAGAACTTCGACTGGGGTTAGCAATCAGCCCCAGCATTTT
>TRBV11-2|TRBD1|TRBJ1-2|many
CASSLDRGRGQGYTF
TGTGCCAGCAGCTTAGATCGAGGCAGGGGGCAAGGCTACACCTTC
>TRBV7-2|NA|TRBJ2-3|many
CASSLAPYPDTQYF
TGTGCCAGCAGCTTAGCCCCTTACCCAGATACGCAGTATTTT
>TRBV7-9|NA|TRBJ2-7|NA
CASSLLGLSSYEQYF
TGTGCCAGCAGCCTACTGGGACTCTCATCCTACGAGCAGTACTTC
>TRBV19|NA|TRBJ2-7|medium-sized
CASSIAGGSYEQYF
TGTGCCAGTAGTATTGCCGGCGGTTCCTACGAGCAGTACTTC
>TRBV18|NA|TRBJ1-4|many
CASSPFTEKLFF
TGTGCCAGCTCACCCTTTACGGAAAAACTGTTTTTT
>TRBV7-8|TRBD1|TRBJ2-5|many
CASSFGQGKTQYF
TGTGCCAGCAGCTTTGGACAGGGAAAGACCCAGTACTTC
>TRBV6-4|NA|TRBJ2-3|many
CASSDSIGGPDTQYF
TGTGCCAGCAGTGACTCGATCGGGGGGCCGGATACGCAGTATTTT
>TRBV27|NA|TRBJ2-2|many
CASSLPTGELFF
TGTGCCAGCAGTCTCCCTACCGGGGAGCTGTTTTTT
>TRBV7-3|TRBD2|TRBJ2-1|NA
CASSSGTSGGPRYNEQFF
TGTGCCAGCAGCTCCGGGACTAGCGGGGGGCCCCGCTACAATGAGCAGTTCTTC
>TRBV5-1|TRBD1|TRBJ2-1|many
CASSPGQGGNEQFF
TGCGCCAGCAGCCCGGGACAGGGTGGCAATGAGCAGTTCTTC
>TRBV4-3|NA|TRBJ1-6|many
CASSQDTPTPGSYNSPLHF
TGCGCCAGCAGCCAAGATACTCCAACACCAGGATCCTATAATTCACCCCTCCACTTT
>TRBV7-3|NA|TRBJ2-3|many
CASSPRWGPGTQYF
TGTGCCAGCAGCCCCAGGTGGGGGCCTGGTACGCAGTATTTT
>TRBV20-1|NA|TRBJ2-4|many
CSARDLETAKNIQYF
TGCAGTGCTAGAGATCTGGAGACAGCTAAAAACATTCAGTACTTC
>TRBV12-3/TRBV12-4|NA|TRBJ1-1|many
CASSLAVEAFF
TGTGCCAGCAGTTTAGCGGTTGAAGCTTTCTTT
>TRBV27|NA|TRBJ1-1|NA
CASRGRYTEAFF
TGTGCCAGCAGGGGGCGGTACACTGAAGCTTTCTTT
>TRBV4-2|TRBD2|TRBJ2-6|medium-sized
CASSSSGGASGANVLTF
TGTGCCAGCAGCAGTAGCGGGGGGGCCTCTGGGGCCAACGTCCTGACTTTC
>TRBV7-9|NA|TRBJ1-5|many
CASSSDPGALGRNQPQHF
TGTGCCAGCAGCTCCGATCCGGGGGCGCTTGGAAGGAATCAGCCCCAGCATTTT
>TRBV3-1|TRBD1|TRBJ1-2|many
CASSQGTGSYTF
TGTGCCAGCAGCCAGGGGACAGGGAGCTACACCTTC
>TRBV7-9|NA|TRBJ2-5|many
CASTSTARGETQYF
TGTGCCAGCACCTCAACCGCCAGAGGGGAGACCCAGTACTTC
>TRBV27|TRBD1|TRBJ1-1|many
CASSPARRDRNTEAFF
TGTGCCAGCAGCCCCGCCCGCCGGGACAGGAACACTGAAGCTTTCTTT
>TRBV9|TRBD2|TRBJ2-1|NA
CASAGLVGNEQFF
TGTGCCAGCGCGGGACTAGTTGGCAATGAGCAGTTCTTC
>TRBV7-8|NA|TRBJ1-5|many
CASSSHDSGGNQPQHF
TGTGCCAGCAGCTCCCACGACAGCGGGGGCAATCAGCCCCAGCATTTT
>TRBV7-3|NA|TRBJ2-5|NA
CASSLGRETQYF
TGTGCCAGCAGCTTGGGGAGGGAGACCCAGTACTTC
>TRBV6-1|TRBD1|TRBJ1-5|few
CASSPRTGGGGQPQHF
TGTGCCAGCAGTCCAAGGACAGGGGGCGGAGGTCAGCCCCAGCATTTT
>TRBV20-1|TRBD2|TRBJ2-4|many
CSARVIAGGPTKNIQYF
TGCAGTGCTAGAGTAATAGCGGGGGGGCCTACCAAAAACATTCAGTACTTC
>TRBV7-2|NA|TRBJ2-3|many
CASSLPTPDTQYF
TGTGCCAGCAGCTTACCGACTCCAGATACGCAGTATTTT